The TCR beta chain under discussion was sequenced for a study of T cells in Graves' hyperthyroidism and ophthalmopathy. The study enrolled patients aged 18 to 65 with newly diagnosed hyperthyroidism of under 2 months' duration. Regarding this clonotype: This may stem from a read error, because a much larger clone lies one nucleotide away.

Amplification of TCR beta CDR3 regions used RNA as the template. In the first-round RT-PCR of the TCR CDR3, the HTBI primer set was used. Using its own MiXCR run on the multiplex PCR reads, TCRdb lists one record per CDR3 protein. The sample contains 400,000 to 500,000 distinct CDR3 sequences, approximately 14% of which appear only once. Trimming pared 4 bases from V and 2 bases from J, leaving 12 bases between. In germline, CDR1 is MNHNS, CDR2 SASEGT. The CDR3 runs to 15 residues. Sequenced material: blood. This chain joins TRBV6-1 and TRBJ2-1; D perhaps matches TRBD1 (5 bases). This receptor was taken from a young woman with Graves' hyperthyroidism. CDR3 protein: CASSVKGSPYNEQFF. The CDR3 nucleotides are TGTGCCAGCAGTGTTAAGGGGTCCCCCTACAATGAGCAGTTCTTC.